The T cell receptor (beta chain) under discussion was sequenced for a study of blood T cell repertoires in COVID-19. Study overall: Material from acute and convalescent COVID-19 was sourced from the United States, Italy and Spain. Nucleic acid was either cDNA or gDNA, and it came from T cells, B-cell-depleted T cells, or PBMCs.

As originally analysed: The authors estimated nucleated cell counts from reference gene primer amplification. The method was immunoSEQ multiplex PCR; TCRdb's version includes in-frame clones alone and lacks a portion of them. The DNA gave D and trimming, while V, J and clone size come from that table. The sample includes 200,000 to 250,000 clones, roughly nine tenths seen only once; the top ten take less than 15%. Sequencing was done on a sample of peripheral blood. The TCR was taken from a young woman who had recovered from COVID-19.

This CDR3 is CASPGSGPDSPYNEQFF. CDR3 nucleotide sequence: TGTGCCTCCCCTGGTAGCGGACCCGATAGTCCATACAATGAGCAGTTCTTC. The V gene is TRBV21-1, the J gene TRBJ2-1; the D call TRBD2 from the table was never checked on the DNA. TRBV21-1 is classified as a pseudogene. The CDR3 is made up of 17 amino acids.